This T cell receptor (beta chain) is drawn from a study of memory CD4+ T cells and cytomegalovirus serostatus. Study outcomes and limitations: CD4+ memory repertoires contained about 40% of the 164 reported CMV TCRbeta sequences.

The sort gate was single viable CD3+CD4+CD8-CD45RO+ cells for memory CD4+ T cells. Germline trimming cut 5 bases from V and 9 bases from J; bases unmatched to any gene: 8. The germline gives CDR1 SGHTA, CDR2 FQGNSA. The CDR3 length is 15 residues. Data came from immunoSEQ multiplex PCR; TCRdb stores just in-frame clones and leaves some out. The profile shows about 96,000 clones, about four fifths of them singletons. A note on this clone: Its specificity is unknown.

This receptor was taken from an adult in good health and CMV-seropositive. The rearrangement joins TRBV7-2 to TRBJ2-1; 12 bases line up with TRBD2. Sequenced sample: memory CD4+ T cells from blood. The CDR3 region has the DNA TGTGCCAGCAGCCAGACTAGCGGGAGTTCTCTTGAGCAGTTCTTC. Amino acids: CASSQTSGSSLEQFF.